The 29 T cell receptor beta chains below all came from one sample that was sequenced in a study of human T cells and chemical hapten exposure. Time point reported: patch test 1, 2 weeks after DPC sensitization. The treatment: therapeutic diphenylcyclopropenone sensitization with weekly scalp DPC. TCRdb reprocessed the RACE reads via MiXCR and lists one record per CDR3 protein. Of approximately 350,000 distinct CDR3 sequences in the sample, roughly 6.9% were seen once. The sequenced sample was whole blood, obtained in connection with sensitization to the hapten diphenylcyclopropenone (DPC). The receptors shown here come from a woman under 30 with alopecia areata. Some clones in this sample may be carry-over from other donors' samples.

This clonotype occurred a few times. J is TRBJ2-1 and V is TRBV6-2 or TRBV6-3, with 7 nucleotides matching TRBD2. Trimming cost V 2 bases and J 4 bases; bases outside gene matches: 5. This CDR3 comprises 15 residues. The germline V gene encodes CDR1 MNHEY and CDR2 SVGEGT. CDR3 loop: CASSYVSGGYNEQFF. CDR3 nucleotides: TGTGCCAGCAGTTACGTATCGGGGGGTTACAATGAGCAGTTCTTC.

The rearrangement joins TRBV6-5 to TRBJ1-1; unclear D gene. The CDR3 covers 15 residues. V lost 2 bases and J 0 bases, leaving 10 bases between the germline ends. Germline lookup yields CDR1 MNHEY and CDR2 SVGAGI. The CDR3 DNA reads as TGTGCCAGCAGTTACGTAGGCTTGGTGAACACTGAAGCTTTCTTT. Its translation is CASSYVGLVNTEAFF.

In its sample, this clonotype was seen a few times. The V call is TRBV11-2, the J call TRBJ1-1; D not resolved. Trimming pared 3 bases from V and 0 bases from J, leaving 8 bases between. This CDR3 is 14 amino acids long. Germline V gene sequence: CDR1 SGHAT, CDR2 FQNNGV. The CDR3 DNA follows: TGTGCCAGCAGCTTTATCTCTATGAACACTGAAGCTTTCTTT. Translation: CASSFISMNTEAFF.

This clonotype was picked up many times. This rearrangement joins TRBV12-3 or TRBV12-4 to TRBJ2-7; no clear D. V lost 1 base, J lost 2 bases, and 12 bases lay in between. The CDR3 runs 15 residues. This CDR3 is CASSLGDPKAYEQYF. The CDR3 bases are TGTGCCAGCAGTTTAGGAGACCCGAAAGCCTACGAGCAGTACTTC.

This clonotype appeared a few times. The chain links TRBV5-1 to TRBJ1-2; unclear D gene. This CDR3 region has 14 residues. Germline V gene lookup returns CDR1 SGHRS and CDR2 YFSETQ. V was trimmed by 4 bases and J by 0 bases, leaving 10 bases between them. The CDR3 loop reads CASSTDGTNYGYTF. CDR3 coding DNA: TGCGCCAGCAGCACGGACGGAACTAACTATGGCTACACCTTC.

This clonotype was detected ten times or more. Here the CDR3 reads CASNNRGYGYTF. The CDR3 DNA reads TGTGCCAGCAATAACAGGGGATATGGCTACACCTTC. This sequence joins TRBV28 and TRBJ1-2, with 7 nucleotides matching TRBD1. CDR1 MDHEN and CDR2 SYDVKM come from the germline V gene. The ends lost 7 bases at V and 5 bases at J; junction bases unmatched: 4. CDR3 length: 12 amino acids.

This clonotype was counted at least ten times. The gene calls are TRBV12-3 or TRBV12-4 and TRBJ2-1; the D call may be TRBD1 or TRBD2 (5 bases each). Trimming took 6 bases from V and 1 from J, leaving 10 bases between them. This CDR3 has 14 residues. CDR3 nucleotides: TGTGCCAGCAGGGGAGAGGGGTCCTACAATGAGCAGTTCTTC. It is translated as CASRGEGSYNEQFF.

In this sample, this clonotype turned up a few times. This rearrangement joins TRBV5-6 to TRBJ2-3, with D hard to call. Germline CDR1 and CDR2: SGHDT and YYEEEE. V was shortened by 0 bases and J by 7 bases, with 6 bases between the two germline ends. The CDR3 extends over 12 amino acids. The CDR3 bases are TGTGCCAGCAGCTTGGGGTTGCATACGCAGTATTTT. Its protein product is CASSLGLHTQYF.

This sequence joins TRBV6-1 and TRBJ1-5, with a weak D call TRBD1 (5 bases). V was cut by 4 bases and J by 4 bases, with 8 bases left in between. This CDR3 spans 13 amino acids. Germline V gene data show CDR1 as MNHNS and CDR2 as SASEGT. The CDR3 nucleotides read TGTGCCAGCAGTGCGGAGGGGAATCAGCCCCAGCATTTT. Its translation: CASSAEGNQPQHF.

This clonotype was counted a few times. The genes are TRBV18 and TRBJ2-3; D not certain. V lost 3 bases and J 0 bases, leaving 10 bases between the germline ends. CDR3 length: 15 amino acids. In germline, CDR1 is KGHSH, CDR2 LQKENI. This CDR3 is CASSPQPYSTDTQYF. The CDR3 DNA reads as TGTGCCAGCTCACCCCAGCCCTATAGCACAGATACGCAGTATTTT.

This sequence joins TRBV12-3 or TRBV12-4 and TRBJ2-5; 9 bases are shared with TRBD1. Gene TRBJ2-1 matches the end of the DNA better, so the J call may be wrong. CDR3 length: 15 amino acids. CDR3: CASSSAGTGSETQFF. As DNA, the CDR3 is TGTGCCAGCAGTTCCGCAGGGACAGGGAGTGAGACCCAGTTCTTC.

This clonotype was recorded at least ten times. This chain links TRBV29-1 with TRBJ2-3, with 8 bases fitting TRBD1. The V gene's germline CDR1 is SQVTM and CDR2 ANQGSEA. This CDR3 contains 14 residues. J lost 9 bases, V lost 3 bases, and 11 bases had no gene match. CDR3 DNA sequence: TGCAGCGTTGAGCTCGGGACAGGCCGTGAGACGCAGTATTTT. This codes for CSVELGTGRETQYF.

The chain links TRBV20-1 to TRBJ1-1; TRBD1 is a possible D gene (6 bases). Germline CDR1 DFQATT, CDR2 SNEGSKA (reference sequence). The CDR3 contains 11 residues. V was cut by 6 bases and J by 10 bases, with 15 bases left in between. In DNA, the CDR3 is TGCAGTGCCCGAACAGGGACTCGAGCTTTCTTT. It encodes CSARTGTRAFF.

This clonotype was detected a few times. V usage is TRBV27 and J usage is TRBJ1-5; D ambiguous. Trimming removed 3 bases at V and 4 bases at J, with 7 bases between. Germline V lookup: CDR1 MNHEY, CDR2 SMNVEV (reference sequence). CDR3 size: 13 residues. In DNA form, the CDR3 reads TGTGCCAGCAGTTTCGAGGTTAATCAGCCCCAGCATTTT. Translating gives CASSFEVNQPQHF.

This chain joins TRBV4-3 and TRBJ2-1; either TRBD1 or TRBD2 may supply D (5 bases each). This CDR3 has 17 amino acids. V lost 0 bases, J lost 9 bases, and 21 bases lay in between. Germline V lookup: CDR1 LGHNA, CDR2 YSLEER. The DNA of the CDR3 is TGCGCCAGCAGCCAAGAGAGTATGAGGCTGGGGGTCATTGAGCAGTTCTTC. This gives the protein CASSQESMRLGVIEQFF.

In this sample, this clonotype turned up a few times. V gene TRBV28 combines with J gene TRBJ2-7; D tentatively reads TRBD1 or TRBD2 (5 bases each). The V gene's germline CDR1 is MDHEN and CDR2 SYDVKM. V lost 4 bases to trimming and J lost 0 bases, with 13 bases between them. The CDR3 runs 15 residues. The CDR3 sequence is CASSSWGISSYEQYF. As DNA, the CDR3 is TGTGCCAGCAGTTCTTGGGGGATTAGCTCCTACGAGCAGTACTTC. Using reference TRBV28 and TRBJ2-7 for the parts outside the CDR3, the full variable domain is DVKVTQSSRYLVKRTGEKVFLECVQDMDHENMFWYRQDPGLGLRLIYFSYDVKMKEKGDIPEGYSVSREKKERFSLILESASTNQTSMYLCASSSWGISSYEQYFGPGTRLTVT.

This clonotype appeared many times. The rearrangement links TRBV6-2 or TRBV6-3 to TRBJ1-5, with D unclear. The ends were cut back, 4 bases at V and 2 bases at J, with 12 bases in the middle. There are 15 residues in the CDR3. The germline gives CDR1 MNHEY, CDR2 SVGEGT. The CDR3 nucleotides are TGTGCCAGCAGTTCCCGCGGAAGTGGCAATCAGCCCCAGCATTTT. Amino acids: CASSSRGSGNQPQHF.

This chain links TRBV4-2 with TRBJ1-5, with a tentative D call TRBD1 (6 bases). The CDR3 sequence is 18 residues long. The V and J ends lost 0 bases and 6 bases respectively, with 21 bases between them. Germline lookup yields CDR1 LGHNA and CDR2 YNFKEQ. The CDR3 here is CASSQDSDGGAASQPQHF. CDR3 DNA sequence: TGTGCCAGCAGCCAAGATAGCGACGGGGGGGCTGCAAGTCAGCCCCAGCATTTT.

This clonotype was counted many times. This rearrangement joins TRBV25-1 to TRBJ2-7; 8 nucleotides align to TRBD1. The CDR3 has 13 amino acids. Germline CDR1 MGHDK, CDR2 SYGVNS. Losses at the gene ends were 6 bases for V and 5 bases for J; bases not matched to a gene: 6. CDR3 bases: TGTGCCAGCAGAAGGACAGGGTTCCACGAGCAGTACTTC. It yields the protein CASRRTGFHEQYF.

This clonotype was recorded many times. This chain joins TRBV7-3 and TRBJ2-3; TRBD2 might be the D (6 bases). This CDR3 contains 14 residues. The germline gives CDR1 SGHTA, CDR2 FQGTGA. The V end lost 4 bases, the J end lost 2 bases, and 10 bases lay between the germline ends. The CDR3 DNA reads TGTGCCAGCAGCTCAAGGACTACCACAGATACGCAGTATTTT. It translates to CASSSRTTTDTQYF.

Only a few counts were recorded for this clonotype. V and J are TRBV5-1 and TRBJ2-6; 10 bases match TRBD1. Looked up from germline, CDR1 is SGHRS and CDR2 is YFSETQ. Unmatched junction bases numbered 6, after V lost 4 bases and J lost 2 bases. This CDR3 comprises 17 residues. DNA for the CDR3: TGCGCCAGCAGCATGACAGGGGGCTTAACTGGGGCCAACGTCCTGACTTTC. Translating gives CASSMTGGLTGANVLTF.

The chain uses TRBV12-3 or TRBV12-4 and TRBJ1-1; D ambiguous. V dropped 4 bases and J dropped 6 bases, with 12 bases sitting between them. This CDR3 is 13 amino acids long. In DNA form, the CDR3 reads TGTGCCAGCAGTTATACGACGGCATCTGAAGCTTTCTTT. The encoded protein is CASSYTTASEAFF.

This clonotype was counted a few times. The CDR3 DNA is TGCGCCAGCAGCCAAACTAAAGGGGGAGTTGGCACTGAAGCTTTCTTT. Its translation is CASSQTKGGVGTEAFF. The chain recombines TRBV4-3 with TRBJ1-1; weak D call: TRBD1 (6 bases). V was trimmed by 2 bases and J by 4 bases, leaving 17 bases between them. The CDR3 has 16 amino acids. From germline, CDR1 is LGHNA and CDR2 YSLEER.

The chain links TRBV12-3 or TRBV12-4 to TRBJ2-1; 10 nucleotides agree with TRBD2. With 1 base clipped from V and 7 bases from J, the junction kept 7 bases outside the gene matches. The CDR3 runs to 16 residues. The chain's CDR3 is CASSLEVGAGGNEQFF. The CDR3 DNA reads TGTGCCAGCAGTTTAGAGGTGGGAGCGGGGGGGAATGAGCAGTTCTTC.

This clonotype was counted ten times or more. This rearrangement joins TRBV27 to TRBJ1-2; TRBD1 matches 9 bases. Germline trimming cut 6 bases from V and 4 bases from J; bases unmatched to any gene: 12. The CDR3 contains 16 residues. The germline CDR1 and CDR2 sequences are MNHEY and SMNVEV (reference sequence). The CDR3 here is CASRGYRGPSSYGYTF. The CDR3 DNA is TGTGCCAGCAGGGGATACAGGGGGCCTTCGTCCTATGGCTACACCTTC.

This clonotype was seen more than once but under ten times. This chain joins TRBV5-1 and TRBJ1-3; D gene uncertain. The CDR3 length is 14 residues. Germline V gene lookup returns CDR1 SGHRS and CDR2 YFSETQ. V lost 5 bases and J 0 bases, leaving 9 bases between the germline ends. The chain's CDR3 is CASSEGNSGNTIYF. CDR3 coding DNA: TGCGCCAGCAGTGAGGGAAACTCTGGAAACACCATATATTTT.

Many counts were recorded for this clonotype. V usage is TRBV2 and J usage is TRBJ2-7; TRBD2 might be the D (5 bases). The V gene's germline CDR1 is SNHLY and CDR2 FYNNEI. The CDR3 contains 12 residues. V was shortened by 4 bases and J by 4 bases, with 8 bases between the two germline ends. The CDR3 spells CASSVEGYEQYF. CDR3 coding DNA: TGTGCCAGCAGTGTAGAGGGATACGAGCAGTACTTC.

This clonotype showed up just a few times. The chain joins TRBV9 to TRBJ2-7, with D possibly TRBD1 on 6 matching bases. Germline values: CDR1 SGDLS, CDR2 YYNGEE. This CDR3 is built from 13 residues. Trimming took 0 bases from V and 7 from J, leaving 11 bases between them. CDR3 in DNA: TGTGCCAGCAGCGTAGCTGGGGGCGGGGAGCAGTACTTC. Its translation: CASSVAGGGEQYF.

The gene calls are TRBV7-8 and TRBJ2-7, with D possibly matching TRBD1 (6 bases). The CDR3 loop spans 15 amino acids. Germline V lookup: CDR1 SGHVS, CDR2 FQNEAQ. V gave up 5 bases and J gave up 3 bases, with 17 bases separating them. CDR3 nucleotide sequence: TGTGCCAGCAGCGTAATACCGGGACACCTCTACGAGCAGTACTTC. Its translation: CASSVIPGHLYEQYF.